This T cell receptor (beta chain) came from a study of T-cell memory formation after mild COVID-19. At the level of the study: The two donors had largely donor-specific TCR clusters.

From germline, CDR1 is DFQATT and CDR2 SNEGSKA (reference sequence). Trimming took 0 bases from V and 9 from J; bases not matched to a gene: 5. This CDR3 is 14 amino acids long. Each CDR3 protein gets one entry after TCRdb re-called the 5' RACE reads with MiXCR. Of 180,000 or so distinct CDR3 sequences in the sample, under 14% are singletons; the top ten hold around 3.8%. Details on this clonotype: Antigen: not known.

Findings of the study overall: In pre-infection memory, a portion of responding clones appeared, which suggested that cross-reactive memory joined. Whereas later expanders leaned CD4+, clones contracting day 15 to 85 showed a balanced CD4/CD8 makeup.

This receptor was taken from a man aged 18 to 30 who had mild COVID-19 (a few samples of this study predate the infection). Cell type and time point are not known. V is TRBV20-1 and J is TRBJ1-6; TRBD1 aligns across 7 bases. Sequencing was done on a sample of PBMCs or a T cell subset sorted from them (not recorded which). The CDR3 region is CSAREQGMGSPLHF. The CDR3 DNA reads TGCAGTGCTAGAGAACAGGGGATGGGTTCACCCCTCCACTTT.